The TCR beta chain under discussion was sequenced for a study of cytomegalovirus exposure and HLA in healthy donors. Assay: immunoSEQ multiplex PCR; the TCRdb copy retains only in-frame clones and omits some. Of 200,000 to 250,000 clones in the sample, roughly 84% were seen once. The validation cohort, a group of roughly 120 subjects, included the donors and was separate from the roughly 670-subject first cohort. V trimming: 5 bases; J trimming: 8 bases; junction bases outside the gene matches: 11. The CDR3 extends over 15 amino acids. Looked up from germline, CDR1 is SGHVS and CDR2 is FQNEAQ. On this clone itself: As yet, its antigen is unknown.

Study findings and constraints: Altogether, 160 or so TCR beta chains were recorded as cytomegalovirus-associated. In vitro assays verified that three CMV-associated chains recognized CMV antigens specifically. For cytomegalovirus status, the classifier reportedly gave diagnoses with high specificity and sensitivity.

This receptor was taken from a woman aged 18-29 years in good health and CMV-seropositive. V usage is TRBV7-8 and J usage is TRBJ2-1; TRBD2 matches 8 bases. Sequencing was done on a sample of PBMCs. The CDR3 sequence: CASSILAGGGDEQFF. The CDR3 nucleotides are TGTGCCAGCAGCATCTTGGCGGGAGGAGGCGATGAGCAGTTCTTC. Based on the CDR3 plus reference TRBV7-8 and TRBJ2-1, the full variable domain is GAGVSQSPRYKVAKRGQDVALRCDPISGHVSLFWYQQALGQGPEFLTYFQNEAQLDKSGLPSDRFFAERPEGSVSTLKIQRTQQEDSAVYLCASSILAGGGDEQFFGPGTRLTVL.